This entry lists 30 T cell receptor beta chains sequenced from one sample in a study of Graves' ophthalmopathy and Graves' hyperthyroidism. RNA transcripts were the template, and TCR beta CDR3 regions were amplified from them. First-round RT-PCR with HTBI primers preceded a second-round multiplex PCR. TCRdb used MiXCR to reprocess the multiplex PCR reads, holding one entry per CDR3 protein. Among about 740,000 distinct CDR3 sequences listed, roughly 41% were seen once. Sequences were obtained from peripheral blood. The receptors here all came from an adult man with Graves' ophthalmopathy.

This clonotype occurred many times. CDR3 in amino acids: CASNTGDGYTF. DNA for the CDR3: TGTGCCAGTAATACAGGGGATGGCTACACCTTC. V gene TRBV19 combines with J gene TRBJ1-2; 7 positions agree with TRBD1. The ends lost 7 bases at V and 6 bases at J; junction bases unmatched: 2. This CDR3 spans 11 amino acids. Germline CDR1 reads LNHDA; CDR2 reads SQIVND (reference sequence).

The table lists this clonotype with a few counts. The CDR3 region is CASSQEGQGDLETQYF. CDR3 in DNA: TGTGCCAGCAGCCAAGAAGGACAGGGTGACCTGGAGACCCAGTACTTC. V gene TRBV2 combines with J gene TRBJ2-5; 8 bases match TRBD1. The trim removed 6 bases at V and 5 bases at J, leaving 14 bases unmatched. Germline assignment: CDR1 SNHLY and CDR2 FYNNEI. The CDR3 has 16 residues.

This clonotype was recorded at least ten times. The rearrangement uses TRBV7-8 and TRBJ1-2; D ambiguous. Trimming removed 2 bases from V and 1 base from J, with 5 bases in between. Germline V gene sequence: CDR1 SGHVS, CDR2 FQNEAQ. The CDR3 is 13 amino acids. The DNA for the CDR3 is TGTGCCAGCAGCTTACGGGTTAACTATGGCTACACCTTC. Translated: CASSLRVNYGYTF.

This clonotype has at least ten counts. This rearrangement joins TRBV7-8 to TRBJ1-1; D unclear. The CDR3 consists of 12 residues. The germline V and J ends were trimmed by 5 bases and 7 bases, with 11 bases remaining between them. Germline loops: CDR1 SGHVS, CDR2 FQNEAQ. CDR3 in amino acids: CASSTTTSEAFF. CDR3 bases: TGTGCCAGCAGCACGACGACGAGTGAAGCTTTCTTT.

As for this clonotype: A much larger clone is a single base away; this may be a read error. The chain uses TRBV20-1 and TRBJ1-2, with a weak D call TRBD1 (5 bases). Trimming left V 1 base short and J 4 bases short, with 22 bases between. This CDR3 has 17 residues. Germline V CDR1 and CDR2: DFQATT, SNEGSKA (reference sequence). The CDR3 DNA reads as TGCAGTGCTAGAGGTGTATGGACACCTGTGTTCGTCTATGGCTACACCTTC. The encoded protein is CSARGVWTPVFVYGYTF.

The V gene is TRBV29-1, the J gene TRBJ1-2, with 7 bases lining up with TRBD1. The CDR3 totals 12 residues. V shed 8 bases and J 4 bases; nucleotides not matched to a gene: 7. CDR1 SQVTM and CDR2 ANQGSEA come from the germline V gene. This chain's CDR3 is CSFGQGGYGYTF. CDR3 nucleotide sequence: TGCAGCTTCGGGCAGGGGGGCTATGGCTACACCTTC.

This clonotype was observed a handful of times. The genes are TRBV2 and TRBJ1-1, with TRBD1 as a possible D gene (5 bases). V was cut by 5 bases and J by 6 bases, with 16 bases left in between. Germline V gene lookup returns CDR1 SNHLY and CDR2 FYNNEI. The CDR3 has 14 amino acids. The CDR3 here is CASSPRGFRPEAFF. For the CDR3, the DNA is TGTGCCAGCAGTCCCCGGGGGTTTCGGCCTGAAGCTTTCTTT.

This chain joins TRBV7-9 and TRBJ1-2; TRBD1 matches at 8 bases. CDR3 length: 13 amino acids. V lost 6 bases to trimming and J lost 7 bases; unmatched junction nucleotides: 7. Germline V CDR1 and CDR2: SEHNR, FQNEAQ (reference sequence). As DNA, the CDR3 is TGTGCCAGCAGTTTGGACAGGGTTAGTGGCTACACCTTC. It translates to CASSLDRVSGYTF. The complete variable domain, with remaining parts taken from reference TRBV7-9 and TRBJ1-2, reads DTGVSQNPRHKITKRGQNVTFRCDPISEHNRLYWYRQTLGQGPEFLTYFQNEAQLEKSRLLSDRFSAERPKGSFSTLEIQRTEQGDSAMYLCASSLDRVSGYTFGSGTRLTVV.

The CDR3 sequence: CASSISRGRSTNTGELFF. CDR3 in DNA: TGTGCCAGTAGTATAAGCAGGGGACGAAGTACCAACACCGGGGAGCTGTTTTTT. V and J are TRBV19 and TRBJ2-2; weak D call: TRBD1 (6 bases). The V gene lost 2 bases and the J gene lost 2 bases, with 18 bases spanning the gap. The CDR3 loop spans 18 amino acids. CDR1 LNHDA and CDR2 SQIVND come from the germline V gene (reference sequence).

As regards this clonotype: Since a much larger clone is just one base distant, this may be a read error. This chain links TRBV11-2 with TRBJ1-5; no clear D. This CDR3 spans 14 amino acids. The V end lost 1 base, the J end lost 2 bases, and 6 bases lay between the germline ends. Germline V gene data show CDR1 as SGHAT and CDR2 as FQNNGV. The CDR3: CASSLADGNQPQHF. The DNA for the CDR3 is TGTGCCAGCAGCTTAGCTGACGGCAATCAGCCCCAGCATTTT.

This clonotype was counted a few times. The chain uses TRBV4-2 and TRBJ2-5; possibly TRBD2 for D (5 bases). CDR1 and CDR2 (germline): LGHNA, YNFKEQ. V lost 0 bases and J 4 bases, leaving 9 bases between the germline ends. The CDR3 loop spans 14 amino acids. CDR3 in amino acids: CASSQDLAAETQYF. The CDR3 region has the DNA TGTGCCAGCAGCCAAGATCTAGCCGCAGAGACCCAGTACTTC.

This clonotype has only one observation. The chain is built from TRBV24-1 and TRBJ2-5; D assignment may be TRBD1 or TRBD2 (5 bases each). CDR1 is KGHDR and CDR2 is SFDVKD in the germline V gene. The CDR3 has 15 amino acids. With 7 bases removed from V and 1 base from J, the gap between germline ends came to 15 bases. The CDR3 DNA follows: TGTGCCACCAGGGGGACCGAAAGCCTCCAAGAGACCCAGTACTTC. Its protein product is CATRGTESLQETQYF.

This clonotype was recorded many times. The chain combines TRBV5-8 with TRBJ2-5; a weak D match, TRBD2 (6 bases). Germline loops: CDR1 SGHTS, CDR2 YDEGEE. The V end lost 1 base, the J end lost 4 bases, and 8 bases lay between the germline ends. CDR3 length: 13 amino acids. CDR3 sequence reads: CASSLWTTETQYF. The CDR3 DNA reads as TGTGCCAGCAGCTTGTGGACTACAGAGACCCAGTACTTC.

The CDR3 DNA sequence: TGTGCCACCAGTATCGGAGGGTTGGGCGCAACAGATACGCAGTATTTT. Protein: CATSIGGLGATDTQYF. V gene TRBV24-1 combines with J gene TRBJ2-3, with D maybe TRBD2 (6 bases). V shed 6 bases and J shed 3 bases, with 18 bases lying between them. Germline lookup yields CDR1 KGHDR and CDR2 SFDVKD. The CDR3 consists of 16 residues.

This chain links TRBV25-1 with TRBJ1-2, with TRBD1 identical over 9 bases. The V segment lost 6 bases and the J segment 8 bases; nucleotides outside the gene matches: 7. CDR1 MGHDK and CDR2 SYGVNS come from the germline V gene. The CDR3 spans 13 residues. CDR3 nucleotides: TGTGCCAGCAGATCCCGGGACAGGGTAGGCTACACCTTC. Residues: CASRSRDRVGYTF.

This chain links TRBV5-4 with TRBJ2-7; 8 nucleotides align to TRBD2. Germline CDR1 reads SGHNT; CDR2 reads YYREEE (reference sequence). J gave up 0 bases and V 1 base, and 6 bases lay outside the gene matches. The CDR3 has 16 residues. The CDR3 reads CASSLHSGTVSYEQYF. The CDR3 DNA sequence: TGTGCCAGCAGCTTGCATAGCGGGACGGTCTCCTACGAGCAGTACTTC.

This clonotype has a handful of counts. The chain is built from TRBV19 and TRBJ2-5; D not resolved. The V end was cut by 7 bases, the J end by 4 bases, with 13 bases between. CDR1 is LNHDA and CDR2 is SQIVND in the germline V gene (reference sequence). The length of the CDR3 is 13 residues. CDR3: CASKDPGGETQYF. CDR3 in DNA: TGTGCCAGTAAAGACCCGGGCGGAGAGACCCAGTACTTC.

In this sample, this clonotype turned up many times. This chain uses TRBV10-3 with TRBJ1-5; no reliable D call. Per germline, CDR1 ENHRY and CDR2 SYGVKD. The CDR3 runs to 13 residues. Between the trimmed V and J ends, which lost 3 bases and 0 bases, there was a span of 3 bases. In DNA, the CDR3 is TGTGCCATCAGTGACGGTAGCAATCAGCCCCAGCATTTT. It specifies CAISDGSNQPQHF.

The rearrangement links TRBV6-6 to TRBJ2-5, with 9 bases that match TRBD1. J gave up 4 bases and V 2 bases, and 8 bases lay outside the gene matches. This CDR3 region has 16 residues. Germline lookup yields CDR1 MNHNY and CDR2 SVGAGI (reference sequence). CDR3 sequence (DNA): TGTGCCAGCAGTTACGTGTCCGGGACAGGGCGAGAGACCCAGTACTTC. Amino acid sequence: CASSYVSGTGRETQYF.

The CDR3 DNA follows: TGCAGTGCTAGAGTGATAGGGGGTTATGGCTACACCTTC. This codes for CSARVIGGYGYTF. J is TRBJ1-2 and V is TRBV20-1, with D perhaps matching TRBD1 (6 bases). Germline V lookup: CDR1 DFQATT, CDR2 SNEGSKA (reference sequence). The CDR3 contains 13 residues. The ends were cut back, 1 base at V and 5 bases at J, with 11 bases in the middle.

This sequence joins TRBV4-2 and TRBJ1-5, with a possible D match to TRBD1 (5 bases). Trimming pared 9 bases from V and 2 bases from J, leaving 14 bases between. Germline V lookup: CDR1 LGHNA, CDR2 YNFKEQ. The CDR3 runs to 14 residues. DNA for the CDR3: TGTGCCAGTACTCAAAGGGGAGGCAATCAGCCCCAGCATTTT. Its protein product is CASTQRGGNQPQHF.

V usage is TRBV10-2 and J usage is TRBJ2-3, with TRBD2 matching 7 bases. Looked up from germline, CDR1 is WSHSY and CDR2 is SAAADI. The CDR3 loop spans 14 amino acids. The trim removed 6 bases at V and 3 bases at J, leaving 6 bases unmatched. This chain's CDR3 is CASRTLLATDTQYF. The DNA of the CDR3 is TGCGCCAGCAGGACCCTACTAGCGACAGATACGCAGTATTTT.

A few counts support this clonotype. The rearrangement uses TRBV7-9 and TRBJ1-4, with 10 nucleotides matching TRBD1. V lost 0 bases, J lost 2 bases, and 3 bases stayed unmatched. Germline V gene lookup returns CDR1 SEHNR and CDR2 FQNEAQ (reference sequence). The CDR3 loop spans 17 amino acids. CDR3 in amino acids: CASSLAWTGGTNEKLFF. The CDR3 DNA is TGTGCCAGCAGCTTAGCTTGGACAGGGGGGACTAATGAAAAACTGTTTTTT.

This clonotype showed up many times. The chain is built from TRBV29-1 and TRBJ1-1; D is unresolved. V was trimmed by 6 bases and J by 1 base, leaving 12 bases between them. CDR3 length: 13 amino acids. CDR1 and CDR2 (germline): SQVTM, ANQGSEA. Here the CDR3 DNA reads TGCAGCGTATCACAGAGGCCGAACACTGAAGCTTTCTTT. Its protein is CSVSQRPNTEAFF.

Many counts were recorded for this clonotype. The chain joins TRBV29-1 to TRBJ2-6, with D perhaps TRBD1 (5 bases). Germline V gene lookup returns CDR1 SQVTM and CDR2 ANQGSEA. Trimming took off 6 bases at V and 4 bases at J, with 10 bases between the two ends. The CDR3 sequence is 13 residues long. CDR3 bases: TGCAGCGTCCAGGGATCCGGGGCCAACGTCCTGACTTTC. Translation: CSVQGSGANVLTF. The complete variable domain, with remaining parts taken from reference TRBV29-1 and TRBJ2-6, reads SAVISQKPSRDICQRGTSLTIQCQVDSQVTMMFWYRQQPGQSLTLIATANQGSEATYESGFVIDKFPISRPNLTFSTLTVSNMSPEDSSIYLCSVQGSGANVLTFGAGSRLTVL.

This clonotype was seen just once. CDR3 protein: CASSHGRTEAFF. Written as DNA, the CDR3 is TGTGCCAGCAGCCATGGGAGGACTGAAGCTTTCTTT. V gene TRBV2 combines with J gene TRBJ1-1; D not resolved. This CDR3 contains 12 residues. The V gene lost 6 bases and the J gene lost 5 bases, with 10 bases spanning the gap. Per the germline V gene, CDR1 is SNHLY and CDR2 is FYNNEI.

Many counts were recorded for this clonotype. The CDR3 region is CATSNYGLINSGANVLTF. CDR3 in DNA: TGTGCCACCAGCAACTACGGGCTTATTAACTCTGGGGCCAACGTCCTGACTTTC. The V gene is TRBV15, the J gene TRBJ2-6; no definite D call. The length of the CDR3 is 18 residues. Trimming took 4 bases from V and 0 from J, leaving 16 bases between them. Germline CDR1 LNHNV, CDR2 YYDKDF (reference sequence).

The V and J genes are TRBV5-1 and TRBJ2-7, with TRBD2 identical over 8 bases. The V segment lost 1 base and the J segment 1 base; nucleotides outside the gene matches: 4. This CDR3 spans 15 amino acids. Germline V CDR1 and CDR2: SGHRS, YFSETQ. Written as DNA, the CDR3 is TGCGCCAGCAGCTTGTCGACTAGCGCTTCCTACGAGCAGTACTTC. It yields the protein CASSLSTSASYEQYF. Full variable domain (missing parts from reference TRBV5-1 and TRBJ2-7): KAGVTQTPRYLIKTRGQQVTLSCSPISGHRSVSWYQQTPGQGLQFLFEYFSETQRNKGNFPGRFSGRQFSNSRSEMNVSTLELGDSALYLCASSLSTSASYEQYFGPGTRLTVT.

V gene TRBV6-5 combines with J gene TRBJ1-1; D remains ambiguous. The germline CDR1 and CDR2 sequences are MNHEY and SVGAGI. Trimming took 2 bases from V and 3 from J, leaving 16 bases between them. CDR3 length: 16 amino acids. In DNA form, the CDR3 reads TGTGCCAGCAGTTACGCCGGTTGGGAAGGCGACACTGAAGCTTTCTTT. Translating gives CASSYAGWEGDTEAFF.

In this sample, this clonotype turned up many times. This sequence joins TRBV2 and TRBJ1-6; D remains unclear. Germline CDR1 is SNHLY and CDR2 is FYNNEI. V dropped 2 bases and J dropped 9 bases, with 8 bases sitting between them. The CDR3 contains 13 residues. CDR3 in DNA: TGTGCCAGCAGTGAAACGGGCAGTTCACCCCTCCACTTT. Its protein product is CASSETGSSPLHF.